This T cell receptor beta chain comes out of a study of blood T cells in healthy people across ages. Whole-study results and caveats: There was no known CMV status for donors, so expanded clonotype changes were possibly confounded. Across the age range, TCR beta diversity per million T cells fell in a roughly linear way.

A second PCR, run for roughly 6 to 11 cycles, used a sample-barcoded 5' primer plus a J-beta primer mix. Unique molecular identifiers of 12 random nucleotides labeled each cDNA. MiXCR, applied by TCRdb to the 5' RACE reads, yields one record per CDR3 protein. The profile shows about 930,000 distinct CDR3 sequences, about 28% of them singletons. A remark on this clonotype: Its antigen remains unidentified. This may come from a read error, since a much larger clone is one base off.

Germline V lookup: CDR1 LNHDA, CDR2 SQIVND (reference sequence). Trimming removed 2 bases at V and 10 bases at J, with 15 bases between. The CDR3 consists of 14 residues. The same specimen was also included in a second study, on T cells of mothers and their children. This second report adds: Slightly, though not significantly, more overlap was seen in related than in unrelated mother-child pairs.

The gene calls are TRBV19 and TRBJ2-1, with D maybe TRBD2 (6 bases). The origin of this receptor is a woman between 35 and 50 years old in good health. The sequencing input was blood. In nucleotides, the CDR3 is TGTGCCAGTAGTATATACCGGGACTCCTACGAGCAGTTCTTC. Its translation is CASSIYRDSYEQFF.